The sequence of this T cell receptor (beta chain) was determined in a study of blood T cells in healthy people across ages. General study findings and limits: Any changes in expanded clonotypes were possibly confounded, as donor CMV status remained unknown.

The CDR3 has 14 amino acids. The V gene's germline CDR1 is LNHDA and CDR2 SQIVND (reference sequence). The V and J ends lost 11 bases and 2 bases respectively, with 15 bases between them. Notes on this clonotype: The antigen is unknown.

A J-beta primer mix and a sample-barcoded 5' primer were used in a second PCR of roughly 6 to 11 cycles. The template-switch adaptor, which had 12 random nucleotides, put a tag on each cDNA molecule. In TCRdb, the 5' RACE reads were re-called with MiXCR into one record per CDR3 protein. The table includes more than 650,000 distinct CDR3 sequences, about 24% detected once. This TCR was sampled from a man in his 70s in good health. The chain links TRBV19 to TRBJ2-2; tentative D call: TRBD1 (5 bases). Sequenced input: blood. Written as DNA, the CDR3 is TGTGCCGGACCCTCGACAGCCAACACCGGGGAGCTGTTTTTT. Its translation is CAGPSTANTGELFF.